Included here is one TCR beta chain sequence, with context. The antigen is undetermined. This sample was included in a study of blood T cells in healthy people across ages. General study results and limits: No conclusive comparison of naive versus antigen-experienced cells was possible with unsorted PBMCs. The study found more naive CD4+ cells and higher diversity in long-lived than aged donors. For the donors, CMV status was unknown and possibly confounded expanded clonotype changes.

Through a sample-barcoded 5' primer and a J-beta primer mix, a second PCR was run for roughly 6 to 11 cycles. MiXCR, run by TCRdb on the 5' RACE reads, gives a single entry per CDR3 protein. The table shows fewer than 700,000 distinct CDR3 sequences, with less than 45% occurring only once. The germline V gene has CDR1 LGHNA and CDR2 YSLEER. The V end was cut by 1 base, the J end by 3 bases, with 15 bases between. The CDR3 is 17 amino acids. This receptor was obtained from a man older than 75 in good health. The chain combines TRBV4-3 with TRBJ1-4, with D perhaps matching TRBD1 (5 bases). Specimen: blood. The CDR3 spells CASSQGGAGTSNEKLFF. CDR3 nucleotides: TGCGCCAGCAGCCAAGGGGGCGCGGGGACCTCTAATGAAAAACTGTTTTTT.